Listed below are T cell receptor beta chains from one sample, sequenced in a study of cytomegalovirus exposure and HLA in healthy donors. The repertoire was sequenced with immunoSEQ multiplex PCR; TCRdb's copy has only in-frame clones and lacks some. The sample holds 190,000 or so clones, 65% to 85% seen once. Sequences were obtained from PBMCs. These TCRs come from a boy younger than 10 in good health and CMV-seronegative. CDR3s include the opening cysteine and the closing phenylalanine or tryptophan. The order of the fields is J gene, V gene, CDR3 protein.

TRBJ2-7 TRBV5-4 CASGGGPTEQYF
TRBJ2-3 TRBV7-6 CASSYTGTSGSTDTQYF
TRBJ2-3 TRBV2 CASSVGGAADTQYF
TRBJ2-1 TRBV25-1 CASSELTSASSYNEQFF
TRBJ1-3 TRBV27 CASSLRRGNTIYF
TRBJ2-7 TRBV7-3 CASRLTGTGTGEQYF
TRBJ2-3 TRBV6-1 CASNGWDTQYF
TRBJ1-1 TRBV27 CASSYGTQFLGGNTEAFF
TRBJ2-3 TRBV7-9 CASSFWQGPQYF
TRBJ2-3 TRBV14 CASSFSGGTDTQYF
TRBJ1-2 TRBV4-2 CASSPDVAGEGYTF
TRBJ1-1 TRBV25-1 CASSVGGGTEAFF
TRBJ2-7 TRBV11-1 CASSSRQHSYEQYF
TRBJ1-1 TRBV11-1 CASSLEAGSTEAFF